The 25 T cell receptor beta chains below come from one sample, sequenced in a study of T-cell memory formation after mild COVID-19 (dated by TCRdb to 2020 to 2023). To prepare the library, 5' RACE was applied. This sample was sequenced with an Illumina NovaSeq 6000. TCRdb's own reprocessing of the public reads used fastp at Q25 and MiXCR and kept productive beta chains. Rows are combined by CDR3 protein, so each entry shows the most common genes and DNA. The sample has approximately 400,000 distinct CDR3 sequences on record, roughly 24% of them singletons. The ten largest clones represent around 8.8% of the sample. The specimen sequenced was PBMCs or a T cell subset sorted from them (not recorded which). The receptors were gathered from an adult woman who had mild COVID-19 (a few samples of this study predate the infection). The sample titles of this study are shuffled in the database, so cell type and time point are left out; the donor was told from shared clones.

The sample holds a few counts of this clonotype. The gene calls are TRBV5-1 and TRBJ2-4; maybe TRBD2 (6 bases). This CDR3 region has 16 residues. Germline V CDR1 and CDR2: SGHRS, YFSETQ. With 7 bases removed from V and 1 base from J, the gap between germline ends came to 18 bases. CDR3 residues: CASSPTSGEAKNIQYF. CDR3 DNA: TGCGCCAGCTCACCCACGTCGGGGGAGGCCAAAAACATTCAGTACTTC.

The J gene is TRBJ2-7, the V gene TRBV24-1, with 9 bases that match TRBD1. With V trimmed by 3 bases and J by 5 bases, 10 bases remained unmatched. CDR3 length equals 16 residues. Germline-derived CDR1 and CDR2 are KGHDR and SFDVKD. Here the CDR3 DNA reads TGTGCCACCAGTGATAACCGGGACAGGGTTATTCACGAGCAGTACTTC. This codes for CATSDNRDRVIHEQYF.

This clonotype was detected a few times. The chain joins TRBV5-6 to TRBJ2-5, with 7 positions matching TRBD2. The CDR3 has 13 residues. Unmatched junction bases numbered 10, after V lost 7 bases and J lost 7 bases. Germline V gives CDR1 SGHDT, CDR2 YYEEEE. CDR3 DNA sequence: TGTGCCAGCGGGAGGGCAGGGTACGGGACCCAGTACTTC. Protein product: CASGRAGYGTQYF.

J is TRBJ2-2 and V is TRBV11-2; 15 bases line up with TRBD2. V lost 5 bases to trimming and J lost 5 bases; unmatched junction nucleotides: 6. This CDR3 spans 17 amino acids. The germline CDR1 and CDR2 sequences are SGHAT and FQNNGV. CDR3 amino acids: CASSPGLAGGLTGELFF. Written as DNA, the CDR3 is TGTGCCAGCAGCCCGGGACTAGCGGGGGGCCTAACCGGGGAGCTGTTTTTT. Full variable domain (remainder filled in from reference TRBV11-2 and TRBJ2-2): EAGVAQSPRYKIIEKRQSVAFWCNPISGHATLYWYQQILGQGPKLLIQFQNNGVVDDSQLPKDRFSAERLKGVDSTLKIQPAKLEDSAVYLCASSPGLAGGLTGELFFGEGSRLTVL.

This clonotype is a singleton in its sample. The chain couples TRBV18 to TRBJ1-3, with D unresolved. CDR3 length: 16 amino acids. From germline, CDR1 is KGHSH and CDR2 LQKENI. V was trimmed by 1 base and J by 0 bases, leaving 10 bases between them. The CDR3 DNA follows: TGTGCCAGCTCACCACTTGAACACCTCTCTGGAAACACCATATATTTT. It is translated as CASSPLEHLSGNTIYF.

In its sample, this clonotype was seen many times. V gene TRBV19 combines with J gene TRBJ1-1; D not resolved. The V and J ends lost 3 bases and 1 base respectively, with 9 bases between them. This CDR3 is 14 amino acids long. Germline V gene sequence: CDR1 LNHDA, CDR2 SQIVND (reference sequence). In DNA, the CDR3 is TGTGCCAGTAGTATCCCAGCAGGGAACACTGAAGCTTTCTTT. Amino acids: CASSIPAGNTEAFF.

V is TRBV5-1 and J is TRBJ1-5; D unclear. V lost 1 base, J lost 3 bases, and 11 bases lay in between. This CDR3 has 15 amino acids. Germline-derived CDR1 and CDR2 are SGHRS and YFSETQ. This CDR3 is CASSLKRQNNQPQHF. The CDR3 nucleotides read TGCGCCAGCAGCTTGAAGAGGCAGAACAATCAGCCCCAGCATTTT.

This chain links TRBV29-1 with TRBJ2-7; 8 bases line up with TRBD2. Losses at the gene ends were 2 bases for V and 2 bases for J; bases not matched to a gene: 8. From germline, CDR1 is SQVTM and CDR2 ANQGSEA. CDR3 length: 15 residues. In DNA, the CDR3 is TGCAGCGTTGAACTAGCGGGCCTTGGGACCTACGAGCAGTACTTC. It yields the protein CSVELAGLGTYEQYF.

This clonotype turned up a few times. The gene calls are TRBV18 and TRBJ2-3; 7 bases are shared with TRBD1. Germline-derived CDR1 and CDR2 are KGHSH and LQKENI. This CDR3 comprises 14 residues. J lost 3 bases, V lost 2 bases, and 2 bases had no gene match. The CDR3 spells CASSPDRATDTQYF. CDR3 nucleotides: TGTGCCAGCTCACCAGACAGGGCAACAGATACGCAGTATTTT.

There are a few counts of this clonotype. This chain uses TRBV19 with TRBJ1-1; no firm D call. Per germline, CDR1 LNHDA and CDR2 SQIVND (reference sequence). The CDR3 runs 13 residues. Trimming left V 0 bases short and J 5 bases short, with 7 bases between. The CDR3 protein is CASSIESGTEAFF. In DNA, the CDR3 is TGTGCCAGTAGTATAGAAAGTGGTACTGAAGCTTTCTTT.

This chain connects TRBV29-1 to TRBJ1-2; a weak D match, TRBD1 (5 bases). The germline gives CDR1 SQVTM, CDR2 ANQGSEA. The CDR3 sequence is 14 residues long. V shed 4 bases and J shed 1 base, with 13 bases lying between them. In DNA, the CDR3 is TGCAGCGTTGTATTTGGGACGGGTAACTATGGCTACACCTTC. It encodes CSVVFGTGNYGYTF.

The CDR3 sequence: CASSFERGNTGELFF. Written as DNA, the CDR3 is TGTGCCAGCAGTTTTGAAAGGGGTAACACCGGGGAGCTGTTTTTT. The J gene is TRBJ2-2, the V gene TRBV6-5; D is perhaps TRBD1 (5 bases). The CDR3 contains 15 residues. The germline V gene has CDR1 MNHEY and CDR2 SVGAGI. Trimming took off 4 bases at V and 2 bases at J, with 11 bases between the two ends.

The gene calls are TRBV28 and TRBJ1-1; 9 nucleotides line up with TRBD1. CDR3 size: 14 residues. The germline CDR1 and CDR2 sequences are MDHEN and SYDVKM. The junction had 13 bases not matched to a gene; V was cut back by 6 bases and J by 11 bases. The CDR3 loop reads CASRPPGQGRGAFF. For the CDR3, the DNA is TGTGCCAGCAGGCCGCCGGGACAGGGTCGGGGGGCTTTCTTT. The full variable domain, completed using reference TRBV28 and TRBJ1-1, is DVKVTQSSRYLVKRTGEKVFLECVQDMDHENMFWYRQDPGLGLRLIYFSYDVKMKEKGDIPEGYSVSREKKERFSLILESASTNQTSMYLCASRPPGQGRGAFFGQGTRLTVV.

This clonotype was counted only a few times. This sequence joins TRBV5-6 and TRBJ1-2, with 8 nucleotides matching TRBD1. V trimming: 4 bases; J trimming: 8 bases; junction bases outside the gene matches: 4. Germline CDR1 is SGHDT and CDR2 is YYEEEE. The CDR3 has 12 amino acids. CDR3 amino acids: CASSKRQGGYTF. The DNA for the CDR3 is TGTGCCAGCAGCAAACGACAGGGGGGCTACACCTTC.

V and J are TRBV4-1 and TRBJ1-6; D is possibly TRBD1 (5 bases). The CDR3 extends over 16 amino acids. Germline V gene sequence: CDR1 MGHRA, CDR2 YSYEKL. Trimming cost V 0 bases and J 8 bases, with 14 bases left between them. This CDR3 is CASSQDRQSIYSPLHF. The CDR3 DNA reads as TGCGCCAGCAGCCAAGACAGACAGTCGATCTATTCACCCCTCCACTTT.

This clonotype was observed a handful of times. The genes are TRBV4-1 and TRBJ2-1; D ambiguous. This CDR3 region has 13 residues. V was cut by 5 bases and J by 6 bases, with 11 bases left in between. Germline CDR1 is MGHRA and CDR2 is YSYEKL. In DNA form, the CDR3 reads TGCGCCAGCAGCGCTCGGGTCATCAATGAGCAGTTCTTC. Its translation: CASSARVINEQFF.

V and J are TRBV5-1 and TRBJ2-5, with 11 bases lining up with TRBD2. This CDR3 contains 18 residues. V lost 7 bases to trimming and J lost 1 base; unmatched junction nucleotides: 15. Germline V gene lookup returns CDR1 SGHRS and CDR2 YFSETQ. The CDR3 loop reads CASVPSGGPLAFQETQYF. CDR3 DNA: TGCGCCAGCGTCCCTAGCGGGGGGCCCTTAGCCTTCCAAGAGACCCAGTACTTC.

This clonotype has only a few counts. This chain links TRBV7-2 with TRBJ2-7; 12 bases align to TRBD2. The V and J ends lost 2 bases and 5 bases, in that order; junction bases with no gene match: 7. In germline, CDR1 is SGHTA, CDR2 FQGNSA. This CDR3 is 16 amino acids long. CDR3 sequence: CASSLRTSGKPHEQYF. As DNA, the CDR3 is TGTGCCAGCAGCTTAAGGACTAGCGGGAAACCCCACGAGCAGTACTTC.

In the case of this clonotype: The junction does not match germline at one end; this may be a read error. The rearrangement joins TRBV6-2 or TRBV6-3 to TRBJ2-7; D gene unclear. Germline V gene sequence: CDR1 MNHEY, CDR2 SVGEGT. This CDR3 spans 9 amino acids. The DNA of the CDR3 is TGTGCCATCTCCCACGAGCAGTACTTC. Its protein product is CAISHEQYF.

This clonotype was observed a handful of times. The gene calls are TRBV12-3 or TRBV12-4 and TRBJ2-7; 7 bases map to TRBD1. Trimming took 5 bases from V and 5 from J; bases not matched to a gene: 9. This CDR3 has 14 residues. This CDR3 is CASSPLPGGDEQYF. CDR3 in DNA: TGTGCCAGCAGTCCGTTGCCAGGGGGAGACGAGCAGTACTTC.

The V call is TRBV5-4, the J call TRBJ2-5; D might be TRBD1 or TRBD2, each matching 5 bases. The CDR3 covers 18 residues. Germline lookup yields CDR1 SGHNT and CDR2 YYREEE (reference sequence). With 3 bases removed from V and 4 bases from J, the gap between germline ends came to 25 bases. The CDR3, as DNA: TGTGCCAGCAGCTCACCCGCGTGGGGGTCCGGGAACGGAGAGACCCAGTACTTC. It is translated as CASSSPAWGSGNGETQYF.

The sample holds a few counts of this clonotype. The chain carries TRBV12-3 or TRBV12-4 and TRBJ2-1; TRBD1 agrees at 7 bases. J was trimmed by 0 bases and V by 6 bases; bases with no gene match: 5. This CDR3 has 15 residues. The CDR3, as DNA: TGTGCCAGCAGGGTCGGGACAGCCTCCTACAATGAGCAGTTCTTC. Its protein is CASRVGTASYNEQFF.

The DNA of the CDR3 is TGTGCCAGCAGCCGTGTGGGGACAACTAATTATTTT. This encodes CASSRVGTTNYF. This chain connects TRBV7-2 to TRBJ2-3; possibly TRBD1 for D (6 bases). V lost 5 bases and J lost 15, with 18 bases in between. The germline gives CDR1 SGHTA, CDR2 FQGNSA. The CDR3 sequence is 12 residues long. Full variable domain (remainder filled in from reference TRBV7-2 and TRBJ2-3): GAGVSQSPSNKVTEKGKDVELRCDPISGHTALYWYRQSLGQGLEFLIYFQGNSAPDKSGLPSDRFSAERTGGSVSTLTIQRTQQEDSAVYLCASSRVGTTNYFGPGTRLTVL.

The chain recombines TRBV5-1 with TRBJ2-7, with D tentatively TRBD1 or TRBD2 (6 bases each). The CDR3 is made up of 15 amino acids. Germline V gene sequence: CDR1 SGHRS, CDR2 YFSETQ. Between the trimmed V and J ends, which lost 0 bases and 4 bases, there was a span of 14 bases. As DNA, the CDR3 is TGCGCCAGCAGCTTGGCTGCGGGACAAGGATACGAGCAGTACTTC. Its translation is CASSLAAGQGYEQYF.

The chain is built from TRBV29-1 and TRBJ1-1, with TRBD1 identical over 8 bases. Germline CDR1 reads SQVTM; CDR2 reads ANQGSEA. V trimming: 4 bases; J trimming: 11 bases; junction bases outside the gene matches: 12. The CDR3 spans 13 residues. CDR3: CSVAGGGLLPAFF. CDR3 DNA sequence: TGCAGCGTTGCAGGGGGCGGTCTGCTCCCGGCTTTCTTT.